The clone carrying this TCR beta chain was counted a single time. Its antigen is undetermined. Trimming pared 4 bases from V and 5 bases from J, leaving 12 bases between. From germline, CDR1 is SGHDT and CDR2 YYEEEE. CDR3 length equals 13 residues. TCRdb's table, derived via immunoSEQ multiplex PCR, lists solely in-frame clones and lacks some. The sample carries 9,500 to 13,000 clones, 68% recorded once. These data come from a study of CD4+ T cells in melanoma. Points from the study as a whole: CD8+ T cell, macrophage and B cell function reportedly correlated with neoantigen-specific CD4+ T cells.

This receptor was taken from a human donor with melanoma. Sequenced input: cells from a culture (not recorded whether cultured in vitro). The rearrangement joins TRBV5-6 to TRBJ2-5; D may match TRBD1 or TRBD2 (7 bases each). Here the CDR3 reads CASSRQGGETQYF. The CDR3 bases are TGTGCCAGCAGCCGACAGGGAGGGGAGACCCAGTACTTC.